The 9 T cell receptor beta chains below all came from one sample that was sequenced in a study of CD8+ T cells in alopecia areata. RNA extraction and reverse transcription yielded cDNA as sequencing template. TCRdb's table, derived via immunoSEQ multiplex PCR, lists solely in-frame clones and lacks some. The sample records more than 75,000 clones, roughly two fifths being singletons. The sequenced material came from CD4+ T cells sorted from blood. The receptor set was obtained from a human donor with alopecia areata.

In this sample, this clone turned up a few times. The chain recombines TRBV7-2 with TRBJ1-1, with D perhaps TRBD1 (6 bases). CDR1 and CDR2 from the germline V gene are SGHTA and FQGNSA. The CDR3 loop spans 14 amino acids. The V end was cut by 2 bases, the J end by 4 bases, with 11 bases between. CDR3 in amino acids: CASSLSGDITEAFF. As DNA, the CDR3 is TGTGCCAGCAGCTTATCAGGGGATATCACTGAAGCTTTCTTT.

Only a few counts were recorded for this clone. The genes are TRBV5-1 and TRBJ2-1; possible D gene TRBD2, 6 bases. The CDR3 covers 15 residues. The V gene lost 0 bases and the J gene lost 7 bases, with 14 bases spanning the gap. Germline CDR1 SGHRS, CDR2 YFSETQ. As DNA, the CDR3 is TGCGCCAGCAGCTTGGGATCCTCCGGAGGGAATGAGCAGTTCTTC. Amino acid sequence: CASSLGSSGGNEQFF.

The rearrangement uses TRBV4-3 and TRBJ2-3; D is tentatively TRBD1 or TRBD2 (5 bases each). The CDR3 has 14 amino acids. Germline V gene data show CDR1 as LGHNA and CDR2 as YSLEER. V shed 0 bases and J shed 9 bases, with 13 bases lying between them. The CDR3 DNA sequence: TGCGCCAGCAGCCAAGACATGGGGGTAGACACGCAGTATTTT. This gives the protein CASSQDMGVDTQYF.

The chain uses TRBV7-3 and TRBJ2-1, with D hard to call. CDR1 and CDR2 from the germline V gene are SGHTA and FQGTGA. The CDR3 extends over 14 amino acids. The germline V and J ends were trimmed by 3 bases and 8 bases, with 14 bases remaining between them. CDR3 amino acids: CASSLMWGSDEQFF. In DNA form, the CDR3 reads TGTGCCAGCAGCTTGATGTGGGGTTCTGATGAGCAGTTCTTC.

This clone has just one count. The rearrangement links TRBV13 to TRBJ2-7; 10 bases map to TRBD2. V lost 4 bases, J lost 5 bases, and 11 bases stayed unmatched. The CDR3 consists of 16 residues. The germline gives CDR1 PRHDT, CDR2 FYEKMQ (reference sequence). In DNA form, the CDR3 reads TGTGCCAGCAGCTCAAACCTAGCGGGAGATGTCCACGAGCAGTACTTC. Translation gives CASSSNLAGDVHEQYF.

This clone was observed a few times. The chain combines TRBV7-9 with TRBJ2-7; D remains ambiguous. Germline assignment: CDR1 SEHNR and CDR2 FQNEAQ (reference sequence). The CDR3 runs to 12 residues. V dropped 0 bases and J dropped 2 bases, with 2 bases sitting between them. This CDR3 reads CASSLAPYEQYF. For the CDR3, the DNA is TGTGCCAGCAGCTTAGCTCCCTACGAGCAGTACTTC.

The J gene is TRBJ2-7, the V gene TRBV18, with a weak D call TRBD1 (6 bases). V shed 3 bases and J shed 6 bases, with 18 bases lying between them. Germline values: CDR1 KGHSH, CDR2 LQKENI. This CDR3 spans 15 amino acids. CDR3 protein: CASSPRRAGESEQYF. Written as DNA, the CDR3 is TGTGCCAGCTCACCCCGACGGGCAGGGGAAAGCGAGCAGTACTTC.

In this sample, this clone turned up once. The gene calls are TRBV6-6 and TRBJ2-7, with D tentatively TRBD1 (6 bases). Per the germline V gene, CDR1 is MNHNY and CDR2 is SVGAGI (reference sequence). V lost 6 bases to trimming and J lost 9 bases, with 12 bases between them. This CDR3 region has 11 residues. CDR3 bases: TGTGCCAGCAGCCGGGACATCAGGCAGTACTTC. It translates to CASSRDIRQYF.

This clone was picked up a small number of times. The chain joins TRBV4-2 to TRBJ2-3; D is unresolved. From germline, CDR1 is LGHNA and CDR2 YNFKEQ. The CDR3 extends over 15 amino acids. The ends were cut back, 0 bases at V and 8 bases at J, with 15 bases in the middle. CDR3 bases: TGTGCCAGCAGCCAAGAAATTGAGATCGTCCGTACGCAGTATTTT. This translates into CASSQEIEIVRTQYF.